This T cell receptor beta chain was recorded in a study of blood T cell repertoires in COVID-19. Study-level information: Samples representing acute and convalescent COVID-19 were sourced from the United States, Italy and Spain. The analysed material was cDNA or gDNA that came from T cells, B-cell-depleted T cells, or PBMCs.

Per the authors' pipeline: Reference gene primers were amplified, and this amplification served to estimate nucleated cell counts. Clones were read by immunoSEQ multiplex PCR, and TCRdb kept only the in-frame ones, dropping some. D and trimming were read from the DNA, whereas the V and J calls and clone size are those reported in that table. Altogether about 190,000 clones are present, roughly 86% being singletons, with the ten largest covering 5.1%. The V gene's germline CDR1 is SGHAT and CDR2 FQNNGV. The CDR3 is made up of 14 amino acids. Trimming shortened V by 3 bases and J by 4 bases, and 7 bases separated the two germline ends. This clone appeared once.

The sequencing input was peripheral blood. V gene TRBV11-2 combines with J gene TRBJ1-6, with D possibly being TRBD1 (5 bases). The sequence came from a woman between 65 and 79 years old with active or convalescent COVID-19. Here the CDR3 reads CASSFKGYNSPLHF. CDR3 coding DNA: TGTGCCAGCAGCTTTAAGGGGTATAATTCACCCCTCCACTTT.